The entry that follows covers one T cell receptor beta chain sequence. Data came from immunoSEQ multiplex PCR; TCRdb stores just in-frame clones and leaves some out. The sample yields about 56,000 clones, 80% to 90% seen once. The sample comes from a study of T cell responses to AZD1222 COVID-19 vaccine. The CDR3 has 13 amino acids. The germline gives CDR1 MDHEN, CDR2 SYDVKM. V trimming: 10 bases; J trimming: 3 bases; junction bases outside the gene matches: 8. The sample in question was peripheral blood, obtained on day 0 of AZD1222 vaccination. The TCR originated in an adult in good health. The chain has TRBV28 and TRBJ1-1; TRBD1 aligns across 7 bases. Here the CDR3 DNA reads TGTGCCACCCTTAAGGGGGCTTACACTGAAGCTTTCTTT. It is translated as CATLKGAYTEAFF.